The clone carrying this TCR beta chain was observed a few times. No antigen is known for it. Method: immunoSEQ multiplex PCR; TCRdb's copy keeps in-frame clones and lacks some. The profile covers about 140,000 clones, with roughly 80% appearing a single time and around 30% taken by the ten largest. The germline gives CDR1 MDHEN, CDR2 SYDVKM. V dropped 6 bases and J dropped 4 bases, with 7 bases sitting between them. The CDR3 is 12 amino acids. The sample belongs to a study of cytotoxic CD8 clonotypes in ibrutinib-treated CLL. Looking at the study overall: Response specimens were obtained following a median treatment duration of approximately 12 months, with a range of 6 to 36.

Libraries of TCR beta were made from 2 to 2.5 micrograms of genomic DNA that came from cryopreserved PBMCs. Study conclusions and caveats: The clonality rise at ibrutinib response reflected private clonotype expansion. Clonality (at baseline) was higher than in age-matched healthy donors and tracked circulating CD8+ T-cell counts.

This chain uses TRBV28 with TRBJ1-3, with D tentatively TRBD1 (6 bases). This clonotype was obtained from a human donor with chronic lymphocytic leukemia. This material consisted of PBMCs, taken after 12 months of ibrutinib treatment. This CDR3 is CASRTGGNTIYF. The CDR3 bases are TGTGCCAGCAGAACAGGGGGAAACACCATATATTTT.